This T cell receptor (beta chain) was sequenced for a study of CXCR3-negative and CXCR3-positive naive CD8 T cells. The CDR3 totals 18 residues. Germline V CDR1 and CDR2: LGHNA, YSLEER. All TRB cDNA libraries came from 5' RACE performed with UMI labels. One entry per CDR3 protein, without DNA, is what TCRdb gives after re-calling the 5' RACE reads. Recorded here are tens of thousands of distinct CDR3 sequences; the top ten clones represent about 1.6%. The receptor comes from a human donor in good health. Some clones in this sample may be carry-over from other donors' samples. This rearrangement joins TRBV4-3 to TRBJ2-5; TCRdb proposes TRBD2, but this gene call is untestable without DNA. Sequencing was carried out using naive CXCR3- CD8+ T cells from blood. Subset described: CD45RO-CCR7+CD27+CD95- naive CD8+ T cells lacking CXCR3 (TNR3-). CDR3 sequence reads: CASSQDLEGLAGAETQYF.